One sample yielded the 17 T cell receptor beta chains listed below, sequenced in a study of cytomegalovirus exposure and HLA in healthy donors. The PCR had 60 Vbeta and 13 Jbeta primers. TCRdb's table, derived via immunoSEQ multiplex PCR, lists solely in-frame clones and lacks some. In the table there are about 160,000 clones, 80% of which are singletons. Sample: PBMCs. All receptors derive from a man aged 30 to 45 in good health and CMV-seronegative.

Remarks on this clone: At the DNA level, this CDR3 is encoded by other sequences in the same sample as well. The chain couples TRBV11-1 to TRBJ2-7; D is perhaps TRBD2 (6 bases). Germline V CDR1 and CDR2: SGHAT, FQDESV (reference sequence). V gave up 1 base and J gave up 2 bases, with 12 bases separating them. The CDR3 covers 15 residues. CDR3 amino acids: CASSLEQGGTYEQYF. For the CDR3, the DNA is TGTGCCAGCAGCTTAGAGCAGGGAGGTACCTACGAGCAGTACTTC.

Only one count was recorded for this clone. The chain has TRBV9 and TRBJ2-3; D gene uncertain. With 0 bases removed from V and 2 bases from J, the gap between germline ends came to 7 bases. Germline V CDR1 and CDR2: SGDLS, YYNGEE. CDR3 length equals 14 residues. Here the CDR3 DNA reads TGTGCCAGCAGCGTAGACATGAACACAGATACGCAGTATTTT. Translation gives CASSVDMNTDTQYF.

The rearrangement uses TRBV7-8 and TRBJ1-1; D call uncertain. Trimming removed 0 bases at V and 8 bases at J, with 13 bases between. CDR1 and CDR2 from the germline V gene are SGHVS and FQNEAQ. There are 14 residues in the CDR3. The CDR3 DNA reads TGTGCCAGCAGCTTAGCCCCTCGCAGATTCGAAGCTTTCTTT. This encodes CASSLAPRRFEAFF.

The J gene is TRBJ1-4, the V gene TRBV5-1; D possibly corresponds to TRBD1 (5 bases). The CDR3 is 16 amino acids. V was pared by 10 bases and J by 5 bases, with 24 bases between. Germline V lookup: CDR1 SGHRS, CDR2 YFSETQ. The CDR3 nucleotides read TGCGCCTGTTCGCCAGGGCTTTGGGCCGAAAATGAAAAACTGTTTTTT. Encoded protein: CACSPGLWAENEKLFF.

This chain joins TRBV9 and TRBJ2-5; 11 nucleotides match TRBD1. Germline CDR1 and CDR2: SGDLS and YYNGEE. The CDR3 has 18 amino acids. Trimming at V came to 0 bases and at J to 4 bases, leaving 11 bases not matched to a gene. CDR3 bases: TGTGCCAGCAGCGTAGAAGACCCCAGGACAGGGGGCGGAGAGACCCAGTACTTC. Its protein product is CASSVEDPRTGGGETQYF.

The rearrangement uses TRBV11-3 and TRBJ2-1; TRBD2 matches at 11 bases. Per the germline V gene, CDR1 is SGHNT and CDR2 is YENEEA. This CDR3 is built from 16 residues. V was clipped by 4 bases and J by 5 bases; unmatched bases: 7. The CDR3 sequence: CASSSLGTSGHNEQFF. CDR3 DNA sequence: TGTGCCAGCAGCTCACTCGGGACTAGCGGCCACAATGAGCAGTTCTTC.

V gene TRBV27 combines with J gene TRBJ2-2; D is perhaps TRBD1 (5 bases). Trimming pared 3 bases from V and 6 bases from J, leaving 11 bases between. This CDR3 contains 14 residues. Germline-derived CDR1 and CDR2 are MNHEY and SMNVEV (reference sequence). Written as DNA, the CDR3 is TGTGCCAGCAGTTTTTCCCTAGGGGCCGGGGAGCTGTTTTTT. This gives the protein CASSFSLGAGELFF.

This clone was counted a single time. This chain links TRBV5-1 with TRBJ1-2, with D hard to call. The CDR3 runs 13 residues. From germline, CDR1 is SGHRS and CDR2 YFSETQ. The V end lost 6 bases, the J end lost 3 bases, and 12 bases lay between the germline ends. CDR3 sequence: CASTPEVDYGYTF. CDR3 sequence (DNA): TGCGCCAGCACTCCAGAGGTTGACTATGGCTACACCTTC.

The chain joins TRBV11-2 to TRBJ2-5; TRBD2 matches at 14 bases. Trimming removed 3 bases from V and 4 bases from J; junction bases left unmatched: 13. Germline V gene lookup returns CDR1 SGHAT and CDR2 FQNNGV. The CDR3 is 19 residues long. The chain's CDR3 is CASSFPLGGTSGRPETQYF. The CDR3 DNA reads as TGTGCCAGCAGCTTCCCATTGGGGGGGACTAGCGGGAGACCAGAGACCCAGTACTTC.

The chain joins TRBV6-6 to TRBJ1-2; 10 bases align to TRBD1. The CDR3 spans 16 residues. The germline V gene encodes CDR1 MNHNY and CDR2 SVGAGI (reference sequence). J gave up 8 bases and V 2 bases, and 11 bases lay outside the gene matches. DNA for the CDR3: TGTGCCAGCAGTTACCCTAAAATCGGACAGGGGGACGGCTACACCTTC. This encodes CASSYPKIGQGDGYTF.

The DNA for the CDR3 is TGCAGCGTTGGAGTAGCGGGGGCAGTGTTCTTC. Residues: CSVGVAGAVFF. V and J are TRBV29-1 and TRBJ2-1; 9 bases agree with TRBD2. The CDR3 loop spans 11 amino acids. Unmatched junction bases numbered 7, after V lost 4 bases and J lost 15 bases. Germline CDR1 reads SQVTM; CDR2 reads ANQGSEA.

The CDR3 DNA sequence: TGTGCCAGCAGCGCTCCCGGGACTTTCTCCTACGAGCAGTACTTC. Protein sequence: CASSAPGTFSYEQYF. This chain joins TRBV5-6 and TRBJ2-7, with a tentative D call TRBD2 (6 bases). CDR3 length: 15 residues. Germline loops: CDR1 SGHDT, CDR2 YYEEEE. Trimming removed 4 bases from V and 0 bases from J, with 14 bases in between.

CDR3 DNA sequence: TGCGCCAGCAGCCAAGAGACAGGGATGGAGCAGTACTTC. The encoded protein is CASSQETGMEQYF. The chain couples TRBV4-1 to TRBJ2-7; 7 bases line up with TRBD1. Germline trimming cut 0 bases from V and 7 bases from J; bases unmatched to any gene: 3. CDR1 is MGHRA and CDR2 is YSYEKL in the germline V gene. The CDR3 spans 13 residues.

This rearrangement joins TRBV30 to TRBJ1-2; D uncertain. The V gene lost 2 bases and the J gene lost 4 bases, with 11 bases spanning the gap. Germline lookup yields CDR1 GTSNPN and CDR2 SVGIG (reference sequence). This CDR3 comprises 13 residues. In nucleotides, the CDR3 is TGTGCCTGGAGTCCACGAGAGGGCTATGGCTACACCTTC. Residues: CAWSPREGYGYTF. The variable domain in full, completed from reference TRBV30 and TRBJ1-2, reads SQTIHQWPATLVQPVGSPLSLECTVEGTSNPNLYWYRQAAGRGLQLLFYSVGIGQISSEVPQNLSASRPQDRQFILSSKKLLLSDSGFYLCAWSPREGYGYTFGSGTRLTVV.

This clone occurred once. This chain joins TRBV7-3 and TRBJ2-1; D may be TRBD1 (6 bases). Germline V gene data show CDR1 as SGHTA and CDR2 as FQGTGA. This CDR3 has 16 residues. Trimming cost V 5 bases and J 4 bases, with 18 bases left between them. The chain's CDR3 is CASSRARTALYNEQFF. The CDR3 DNA reads as TGTGCCAGCAGCCGAGCGAGGACAGCGCTTTACAATGAGCAGTTCTTC.

The gene calls are TRBV7-2 and TRBJ1-2; possible D gene TRBD1, 5 bases. The germline gives CDR1 SGHTA, CDR2 FQGNSA. The CDR3 runs 14 residues. The ends were cut back, 8 bases at V and 7 bases at J, with 20 bases in the middle. CDR3 amino acids: CASFPRGGSGGYTF. CDR3 bases: TGTGCCAGCTTCCCACGGGGGGGTTCGGGTGGCTACACCTTC.

The J gene is TRBJ2-6, the V gene TRBV5-4; no reliable D call. Trimming took off 0 bases at V and 5 bases at J, with 9 bases between the two ends. Germline CDR1 SGHNT, CDR2 YYREEE (reference sequence). This CDR3 spans 15 amino acids. The CDR3 nucleotides read TGTGCCAGCAGCTTGGCCTCGAAGCGGGCCAACGTCCTGACTTTC. Translation: CASSLASKRANVLTF.